This entry describes one T cell receptor beta chain. This clone was counted only a few times. No antigen is known for it. This may come from a read error, since a much larger clone is one base off. Other DNA sequences within the sample encode an identical CDR3. Using the deep immunoSEQ assay, multiplex PCR amplified TCR CDR3 regions from genomic DNA. Extracted genomic DNA from each cell subset was distributed evenly across all wells of several immunoSEQ 96-well plates, and each plate was treated as a replicate. For unsorted PBMC, each replicate PCR was loaded with 300 to 350 ng genomic DNA, equivalent to approximately 33,000 T cell genomes. Unsorted PBMC genomic DNA was sequenced across ten immunoSEQ deep assay plates. Purified libraries were quantified with a Qubit 3.0 fluorometer, sized on a Bioanalyzer 2100, and re-quantified with the KAPA Library Quantification kit. A separate single-read 150-cycle Illumina NextSeq 550 flow cell was used to sequence each immunoSEQ 96-well plate. The published analysis was carried out like this. Because the immunoSEQ output held only junctional sequences and lacked quality scores, the filtering could not match the filtering applied to full-length reads. To assign V/J genes and CDR3, sequences were annotated against IMGT germline references using PyIR, a Python wrapper for IgBLAST v1.9. Any read was removed if the V/J assignment was weak (E-value above 1e-6), the CDR3 was missing, or the read contained stop codons, out-of-frame junctions, or ambiguous translated residues. A V3J clonotype was defined by an identical inferred V gene, J gene, and CDR3 amino acid sequence. Percentage overlap between repertoires was computed as shared unique clonotypes divided by the size of the smaller repertoire. RTK rarefaction, the Chao1 estimator, and Recon v2.1 estimates of unobserved clonotypes were used to assess repertoire richness. Here the immuneACCESS table is served through TCRdb, limited to in-frame sequences with V and J called. Missing clones are a known gap in these copies; in checked studies unresolved V genes cover under half, and the rest lacks a known reason. V, J and clone size are those of that table, while D and trimming were read from the DNA. The sample includes about 520,000 clones, with 65% to 85% observed a single time. 12% of the sample comes from the top ten.

The entry originates in a study of shared clonotypes between healthy human individuals (dated by TCRdb to 2018 to 2021). Concerning the study at large: The cohort included a few men and a couple of women between 18 and 49 years of age. To increase sequencing depth and limit assay-specific biases, different laboratories used diverse techniques to prepare libraries and sequence TCR repertoires. Per donor, leukapheresis produced somewhere between about 0.85 and 8.9 billion PBMCs. To estimate repertoire size and how much clonotypes are shared between individuals, the study performed deep sequencing of blood TCR repertoires from 4 to 6 healthy adults. The research as a whole found: Pairwise subsampling led to the expectation that sequencing depth would affect the degree of clonotype sharing among donors. Because the study included a small number of donors, the genetic and exposure-history diversity represented was limited. Only blood was sampled, and tissue TCR repertoires likely differ from those in blood.

The donors were healthy, HIV-negative adults who had no recently reported acute infections or vaccinations. All donors were Caucasian adults living in Nashville, Tennessee, USA. For unsorted samples, 70 million to 95 million PBMCs were counted, and genomic DNA was extracted using the QIAamp DNA Blood Mini kit. Blood was collected by leukapheresis, and PBMCs were isolated by Ficoll-Histopaque density gradient centrifugation and then cryopreserved in liquid nitrogen vapor phase. Sequenced material: PBMCs. This TCR was sampled from a woman aged 40 to 50 in good health. Some clones in this sample may be carry-over from other donors' samples.

The encoded CDR3 is CANSPLGQGEWGYTF. The nucleotides read TGTGCCAACAGCCCCTTGGGACAGGGGGAGTGGGGCTACACCTTC. This chain joins TRBV28 to TRBJ1-2; TRBD1 aligns with 11 central bases. V trim: 10 bases; J trim: 8 bases; unmatched bases: 15. CDR1 is given as MDHEN and CDR2 as SYDVKM, both from the germline V gene. From the cysteine up to the phenylalanine, the CDR3 has a length of 15 residues. The kept DNA is CDR3 alone, 45 bases in frame from the first base.